Below are 9 T cell receptor beta chains sequenced from a single sample in a study of control samples from healthy donors and cancer patients. Sequencing used immunoSEQ multiplex PCR; TCRdb keeps in-frame clones, though not all of them. The sample has around 120,000 clones; around 87% are singletons. Sequencing was carried out using blood. The receptors stem from a man aged 60 to 69 in good health.

This chain uses TRBV7-2 with TRBJ2-1, with 10 positions matching TRBD2. The CDR3 spans 15 residues. V shed 3 bases and J 5 bases; nucleotides not matched to a gene: 4. Germline V lookup: CDR1 SGHTA, CDR2 FQGNSA. The CDR3 loop reads CASSFLAGGNNEQFF. As DNA, the CDR3 is TGTGCCAGCAGCTTCTTAGCGGGGGGAAACAATGAGCAGTTCTTC. Together with reference TRBV7-2 and TRBJ2-1, the CDR3 gives the full variable domain: GAGVSQSPSNKVTEKGKDVELRCDPISGHTALYWYRQSLGQGLEFLIYFQGNSAPDKSGLPSDRFSAERTGGSVSTLTIQRTQQEDSAVYLCASSFLAGGNNEQFFGPGTRLTVL.

This clone was observed a handful of times. The chain recombines TRBV24-1 with TRBJ1-1; D remains unclear. The length of the CDR3 is 14 residues. Deletions cut 7 bases from V and 3 bases from J, with 14 bases between. Germline CDR1 and CDR2: KGHDR and SFDVKD. The chain's CDR3 is CATRSSMGYTEAFF. The CDR3 nucleotides read TGTGCCACCAGAAGCAGTATGGGGTACACTGAAGCTTTCTTT.

This clone was detected only a few times. This chain links TRBV5-1 with TRBJ1-5; D is unresolved. The CDR3 contains 17 residues. Trimming cost V 4 bases and J 0 bases, with 17 bases left between them. In germline, CDR1 is SGHRS, CDR2 YFSETQ. CDR3 DNA sequence: TGCGCCAGCAGCCCTGGCCTAGCCGGCAATAGCAATCAGCCCCAGCATTTT. The encoded protein is CASSPGLAGNSNQPQHF.

The chain joins TRBV18 to TRBJ1-2; no firm D call. V was shortened by 2 bases and J by 0 bases, with 10 bases between the two germline ends. The CDR3 contains 15 residues. Germline values: CDR1 KGHSH, CDR2 LQKENI. The CDR3 here is CASSPADGANYGYTF. CDR3 coding DNA: TGTGCCAGCTCACCAGCTGACGGAGCTAACTATGGCTACACCTTC.

The chain is built from TRBV7-6 and TRBJ1-6, with 8 bases lining up with TRBD1. The germline V gene encodes CDR1 SGHVS and CDR2 FNYEAQ. The V gene end was trimmed by 2 bases and the J gene end by 9 bases; junction bases not matched to a gene: 6. There are 15 residues in the CDR3. CDR3: CASSLSTGDISPLHF. DNA of the CDR3: TGTGCCAGCAGCTTATCGACAGGGGATATTTCACCCCTCCACTTT. Full variable domain (missing parts from reference TRBV7-6 and TRBJ1-6): GAGVSQSPRYKVTKRGQDVALRCDPISGHVSLYWYRQALGQGPEFLTYFNYEAQQDKSGLPNDRFSAERPEGSISTLTIQRTEQRDSAMYRCASSLSTGDISPLHFGNGTRLTVT.

This clone was recorded only once. The gene calls are TRBV27 and TRBJ1-1, with TRBD1 identical over 8 bases. The CDR3 spans 14 residues. V lost 6 bases, J lost 3 bases, and 6 bases stayed unmatched. In germline, CDR1 is MNHEY, CDR2 SMNVEV (reference sequence). The CDR3 protein is CASSPGGGYTEAFF. The CDR3 DNA reads TGTGCCAGCAGCCCAGGGGGCGGGTACACTGAAGCTTTCTTT.

This sequence joins TRBV19 and TRBJ2-2; unclear D gene. The germline CDR1 and CDR2 sequences are LNHDA and SQIVND (reference sequence). Trimming shortened V by 1 base and J by 1 base, and 10 bases separated the two germline ends. This CDR3 spans 16 amino acids. The CDR3 DNA is TGTGCCAGTAGTATAGTTCCCAGTTTGAACACCGGGGAGCTGTTTTTT. Its translation is CASSIVPSLNTGELFF.

The rearrangement links TRBV18 to TRBJ2-5, with D unclear. CDR3 length: 15 amino acids. With 3 bases removed from V and 0 bases from J, the gap between germline ends came to 11 bases. Germline values: CDR1 KGHSH, CDR2 LQKENI. This CDR3 is CASSPPGSYQETQYF. In DNA, the CDR3 is TGTGCCAGCTCACCCCCGGGCAGCTACCAAGAGACCCAGTACTTC.

For this clone: The identical CDR3 is also encoded by other nucleotide sequences in the sample. This rearrangement joins TRBV7-9 to TRBJ1-4, with D hard to call. CDR1 is SEHNR, CDR2 FQNEAQ, per germline (reference sequence). V was clipped by 3 bases and J by 0 bases, with 8 bases between them. CDR3 length: 15 amino acids. The CDR3 region has the DNA TGTGCCAGCAGCTTTAGTGGTGCAACTAATGAAAAACTGTTTTTT. It translates to CASSFSGATNEKLFF.